Listed below are T cell receptor beta chains from one sample, sequenced in a study of blood T cell repertoires in COVID-19. Only in-frame clones appear in the TCRdb table, and some are missing; sequencing was by immunoSEQ multiplex PCR. The table includes hundreds of thousands of clones, about 87% detected once. Sequencing was performed on peripheral blood. These receptors were obtained from a woman aged 60-70 years with COVID-19, enrolled during active disease. CDR3s include the opening cysteine and the closing phenylalanine or tryptophan. D genes are given only for firm matches. Size values are once, few and many counts, or a class for expanded clones, and some rows have none.

size,J,D,V,DNA,CDR3
once,TRBJ2-7,TRBD1,TRBV12-3/TRBV12-4,TGTGCCAGCAGTCCGGGACAGACTTACGAGCAGTACTTC,CASSPGQTYEQYF
many,TRBJ1-3,TRBD1,TRBV27,TGTGCCAGCAGTTTAAGGGGACAGGGGTACGGAAACACCATATATTTT,CASSLRGQGYGNTIYF
-,TRBJ1-1,-,TRBV6-5,TGTGCCAGCAGTTTACAGCCCCTGAACACTGAAGCTTTCTTT,CASSLQPLNTEAFF
-,TRBJ2-1,-,TRBV27,TGTGCCAGCACCTCATACGGGGGATCCTACAATGAGCAGTTCTTC,CASTSYGGSYNEQFF
-,TRBJ2-3,TRBD2,TRBV3-1/TRBV3-2,TGTGCCAGCAGCCTCGGACTAGCCGGTACGCAGTATTTT,CASSLGLAGTQYF
once,TRBJ1-1,-,TRBV5-1,TGCGCCAGCAGCTTGGGGGCGGGCAGACTGAACACTGAAGCTTTCTTT,CASSLGAGRLNTEAFF
-,TRBJ1-2,-,TRBV3-1/TRBV3-2,TGTGCCAGCAGCCAAGTCGAAGGGGCGAGCTACACCTTC,CASSQVEGASYTF
-,TRBJ2-2,-,TRBV9,TGTGCCAGCAGCGTGGGGACACTGAACACCGGGGAGCTGTTTTTT,CASSVGTLNTGELFF
once,TRBJ1-2,TRBD1,TRBV6-5,TGTGCCAGCAGTTTCACGGACAGGGTCTATGGCTACACCTTC,CASSFTDRVYGYTF
-,TRBJ1-6,-,TRBV5-1,TGCGCCAGCAGCTTGGCCGGGCGAGGGTCACCCCTCCACTTT,CASSLAGRGSPLHF
few,TRBJ1-1,-,TRBV6-1,TGTGCCAGCAGTGAATTTAGGACAGCTGAAGCTTTCTTT,CASSEFRTAEAFF
-,TRBJ2-7,-,TRBV12-3/TRBV12-4,TGTGCCAGCAAAGGAGACAGGTCCTACGAGCAGTACTTC,CASKGDRSYEQYF
-,TRBJ2-3,-,TRBV6-5,TGTGCCAGCAGTTACTCGGGCAGCACAGATACGCAGTATTTT,CASSYSGSTDTQYF
-,TRBJ1-5,-,TRBV6-5,TGTGCCAGCAGCAGGGGCGATCAGCCCCAGCATTTT,CASSRGDQPQHF
-,TRBJ2-1,-,TRBV5-8,TGTGCCAGCAGCATGGGACCTAGGGGAATATACAATGAGCAGTTCTTC,CASSMGPRGIYNEQFF
-,TRBJ2-1,-,TRBV19,TGTGCCAGTAGTCGCGGACTCTCCTACAATGAGCAGTTCTTC,CASSRGLSYNEQFF
-,TRBJ1-1,-,TRBV25-1,TGTGCCAGCAGTGAATATTTAGAGAACACTGAAGCTTTCTTT,CASSEYLENTEAFF
few,TRBJ2-3,-,TRBV5-1,TGCGCCAGCAGCTTGGAGGCGGGCACAGATACGCAGTATTTT,CASSLEAGTDTQYF
few,TRBJ1-1,-,TRBV5-1,TGCGCCAGCAGCTTGGGACAATACACTGAAGCTTTCTTT,CASSLGQYTEAFF
-,TRBJ1-6,TRBD1,TRBV5-1,TGCGCCAGCAGCTTCGCCGGGACAGATAATTCACCCCTCCACTTT,CASSFAGTDNSPLHF
-,TRBJ1-6,-,TRBV9,TGTGCCAGCAGCGACTCGGGGGAGGGAACCTATAATTCACCCCTCCACTTT,CASSDSGEGTYNSPLHF
-,TRBJ1-6,TRBD1,TRBV7-2,TGTGCCAGCAGCTTATGGACAGGGGGCGGCTCCTATAATTCACCCCTCCACTTT,CASSLWTGGGSYNSPLHF
once,TRBJ1-1,-,TRBV3-1/TRBV3-2,TGTGCCAGCAGCCAAGGAGGGAACACTGAAGCTTTCTTT,CASSQGGNTEAFF
-,TRBJ2-3,-,TRBV7-2,TGTGCCAGCAGTTTAATCGGGGGGCCAGGAGATACGCAGTATTTT,CASSLIGGPGDTQYF
-,TRBJ2-2,TRBD1,TRBV2,TGTGCCAGCAGCGGACAGGGTCTGGGCGCCGGGGAGCTGTTTTTT,CASSGQGLGAGELFF
once,TRBJ2-3,TRBD2,TRBV5-4,TGTGCCAGCAGCTTAGATGGGGCTAGCGGAGATACGCAGTATTTT,CASSLDGASGDTQYF
many,TRBJ1-5,-,TRBV6-5,TGTGCCAGCAGTTACACAGCAGGGAATCAGCCCCAGCATTTT,CASSYTAGNQPQHF
-,TRBJ2-1,-,TRBV2,TGTGCCAGCAGTGAACAGAGACTCCTCAATGAGCAGTTCTTC,CASSEQRLLNEQFF
-,TRBJ2-1,TRBD2,TRBV6-2/TRBV6-3,TGTGCCAGCAGTTACTTAGCGGGGGAGTACAATGAGCAGTTCTTC,CASSYLAGEYNEQFF
-,TRBJ1-2,TRBD1,TRBV20-1,TGCAGTGCTAGTGGACAGGGCTGGGGCTACACCTTC,CSASGQGWGYTF